The 12 T cell receptor beta chains reported below all come from one sample, sequenced in a study of OX40 agonist ivuxolimab in advanced cancers. The data were produced by immunoSEQ multiplex PCR, yet TCRdb's version contains in-frame clones alone and is incomplete. Among 60,000 to 70,000 clones listed, roughly 90% were seen once. The material was CD4+ or CD8+ T cells sorted from blood, obtained in a trial of the OX40 agonist ivuxolimab. The source is an adult with an advanced solid tumor such as melanoma, head and neck, liver or kidney cancer.

The V call is TRBV14, the J call TRBJ1-3, with a tentative D call TRBD1 (5 bases). V was shortened by 4 bases and J by 0 bases, with 10 bases between the two germline ends. From germline, CDR1 is SGHDN and CDR2 FVKESK. CDR3 length: 15 amino acids. CDR3 region: CASSLGLLSGNTIYF. The CDR3 DNA is TGTGCCAGCAGCCTGGGACTCCTCTCTGGAAACACCATATATTTT.

This clone is a singleton in its sample. The chain links TRBV18 to TRBJ1-1; D remains unclear. CDR1 is KGHSH, CDR2 LQKENI, per germline. V gave up 3 bases and J gave up 0 bases, with 20 bases separating them. This CDR3 has 18 amino acids. CDR3 region: CASSPNEVRGNMNTEAFF. As DNA, the CDR3 is TGTGCCAGCTCACCTAACGAGGTCCGGGGAAATATGAACACTGAAGCTTTCTTT. The variable domain in full, completed from reference TRBV18 and TRBJ1-1, reads NAGVMQNPRHLVRRRGQEARLRCSPMKGHSHVYWYRQLPEEGLKFMVYLQKENIIDESGMPKERFSAEFPKEGPSILRIQQVVRGDSAAYFCASSPNEVRGNMNTEAFFGQGTRLTVV.

The chain employs TRBV18 and TRBJ2-1; no definite D call. Trimming took off 2 bases at V and 8 bases at J, with 10 bases between the two ends. The CDR3 is made up of 13 amino acids. Per the germline V gene, CDR1 is KGHSH and CDR2 is LQKENI. CDR3: CASSPDVVHEQFF. CDR3 DNA: TGTGCCAGCTCACCAGACGTAGTCCATGAGCAGTTCTTC. Supplemented by reference TRBV18 and TRBJ2-1, the full variable domain reads NAGVMQNPRHLVRRRGQEARLRCSPMKGHSHVYWYRQLPEEGLKFMVYLQKENIIDESGMPKERFSAEFPKEGPSILRIQQVVRGDSAAYFCASSPDVVHEQFFGPGTRLTVL.

This sequence joins TRBV25-1 and TRBJ2-1; D remains unclear. The V end was cut by 6 bases, the J end by 1 base, with 4 bases between. CDR3 size: 12 residues. Per the germline V gene, CDR1 is MGHDK and CDR2 is SYGVNS. The CDR3 protein is CASRPSYNEQFF. DNA of the CDR3: TGTGCCAGCAGACCATCCTACAATGAGCAGTTCTTC.

The chain uses TRBV5-1 and TRBJ2-1; D possibly corresponds to TRBD1 (6 bases). This CDR3 is 15 amino acids long. From germline, CDR1 is SGHRS and CDR2 YFSETQ. Trimming cost V 2 bases and J 0 bases, with 9 bases left between them. The CDR3 region has the DNA TGCGCCAGCAGCTTACAGGGAAGCTCCTACAATGAGCAGTTCTTC. Protein product: CASSLQGSSYNEQFF. The whole variable domain, remainder taken from reference TRBV5-1 and TRBJ2-1, is KAGVTQTPRYLIKTRGQQVTLSCSPISGHRSVSWYQQTPGQGLQFLFEYFSETQRNKGNFPGRFSGRQFSNSRSEMNVSTLELGDSALYLCASSLQGSSYNEQFFGPGTRLTVL.

This clone was counted once. This sequence joins TRBV4-1 and TRBJ1-5; D remains ambiguous. Germline-derived CDR1 and CDR2 are MGHRA and YSYEKL. With 1 base removed from V and 0 bases from J, the gap between germline ends came to 4 bases. The CDR3 has 14 amino acids. In DNA form, the CDR3 reads TGCGCCAGCAGCCAAGCAGCTAGCAATCAGCCCCAGCATTTT. Translated: CASSQAASNQPQHF.

J is TRBJ2-3 and V is TRBV19; D gene ambiguous. The ends were cut back, 5 bases at V and 1 base at J, with 10 bases in the middle. The germline gives CDR1 LNHDA, CDR2 SQIVND (reference sequence). The CDR3 covers 14 residues. This chain's CDR3 is CASSDRTGTDTQYF. In DNA, the CDR3 is TGTGCCAGTAGTGACCGAACGGGCACAGATACGCAGTATTTT.

This clone is categorized as medium-sized (0.01 to 0.1%). The gene calls are TRBV30 and TRBJ1-2; a possible D gene is TRBD1 (6 bases). V was shortened by 0 bases and J by 7 bases, with 9 bases between the two germline ends. The length of the CDR3 is 12 residues. From germline, CDR1 is GTSNPN and CDR2 SVGIG (reference sequence). CDR3 nucleotides: TGTGCCTGGAGTGTTGGGGGCGGTGGCTACACCTTC. Translated, it gives CAWSVGGGGYTF.

This clone appeared once. The DNA of the CDR3 is TGTGCCAGCAGCAAAACAGGCGTAGGGTACTATGGCTACACCTTC. It specifies CASSKTGVGYYGYTF. The chain joins TRBV28 to TRBJ1-2; D might be TRBD1 (5 bases). The V end was cut by 6 bases, the J end by 3 bases, with 17 bases between. Germline lookup yields CDR1 MDHEN and CDR2 SYDVKM. This CDR3 is 15 amino acids long.

The gene calls are TRBV5-1 and TRBJ2-7, with TRBD1 identical over 8 bases. Per germline, CDR1 SGHRS and CDR2 YFSETQ. The CDR3 consists of 16 residues. V shed 5 bases, J shed 4 bases, and the junction held 14 bases outside the gene matches. The CDR3 DNA follows: TGCGCCAGCAGTTCCGGGGGACAGGTTCGTGAATACGAGCAGTACTTC. This codes for CASSSGGQVREYEQYF.

The V and J genes are TRBV28 and TRBJ2-3; 7 bases fit TRBD1. V lost 4 bases and J lost 2; bases outside the gene matches: 9. The CDR3 has 16 amino acids. Per germline, CDR1 MDHEN and CDR2 SYDVKM. The CDR3 region is CASSSGTVSHTDTQYF. CDR3 sequence (DNA): TGTGCCAGCAGTTCCGGGACAGTCTCGCACACAGATACGCAGTATTTT.

The chain couples TRBV28 to TRBJ1-2; 7 bases are shared with TRBD1. The CDR3 contains 15 residues. CDR1 and CDR2 (germline): MDHEN, SYDVKM. With V trimmed by 8 bases and J by 0 bases, 9 bases remained unmatched. The DNA for the CDR3 is TGTGCCAGCCGCACCTCAGGGGGAGCTAACTATGGCTACACCTTC. Amino acid sequence: CASRTSGGANYGYTF.